Listed below are T cell receptor beta chains from one sample, sequenced in a study of blood T cell repertoires in COVID-19. Profiled with immunoSEQ multiplex PCR; TCRdb holds only in-frame clones, not every one. The sample carries about 140,000 clones, about 87% recorded once. Material for sequencing was peripheral blood. These receptor sequences come from a woman in her 50s with acute or convalescent COVID-19. CDR3s include the opening cysteine and the closing phenylalanine or tryptophan. A D gene is named only where the DNA matches it firmly. Rows may omit the clone size; those that give it use once, few, many or a size class.

CDR3nt: TGCGCCAGCAGCCAATACAGGGGGCAACAACCCCAGCATTTT
CDR3aa: CASSQYRGQQPQHF
j_gene: TRBJ1-5
abundance: -
v_gene: TRBV4-1
d_gene: TRBD1
len: 14

CDR3nt: TGCGCCAGCAGCCAAGCCCTGTTAGCAGATACGCAGTATTTT
CDR3aa: CASSQALLADTQYF
j_gene: TRBJ2-3
abundance: -
v_gene: TRBV4-1
d_gene: -
len: 14

CDR3nt: TGCGCCAGCAGCTTGGCAAACCAAGAGACCCAGTACTTC
CDR3aa: CASSLANQETQYF
j_gene: TRBJ2-5
abundance: -
v_gene: TRBV5-1
d_gene: -
len: 13

CDR3nt: TGTGCCAGTAGTATGGAAACAGGGGCGTGGGGCTACACCTTC
CDR3aa: CASSMETGAWGYTF
j_gene: TRBJ1-2
abundance: -
v_gene: TRBV19
d_gene: TRBD1
len: 14

CDR3nt: TGTGCCAGTATCGCGGCGGGAAACACCATATATTTT
CDR3aa: CASIAAGNTIYF
j_gene: TRBJ1-3
abundance: -
v_gene: TRBV19
d_gene: -
len: 12

CDR3nt: TGTGCCAGCAGCTTAGCGCAAGGGACAGCCTCCTACGAGCAGTACTTC
CDR3aa: CASSLAQGTASYEQYF
j_gene: TRBJ2-7
abundance: -
v_gene: TRBV7-9
d_gene: TRBD1
len: 16

CDR3nt: TGTGCCAGCAGTGAATATAGAGGAGCTGGAAACACCATATATTTT
CDR3aa: CASSEYRGAGNTIYF
j_gene: TRBJ1-3
abundance: -
v_gene: TRBV25-1
d_gene: -
len: 15

CDR3nt: TGTGCCAGTAGCAAGGGACAGCCGGGCTATGGCTACACCTTC
CDR3aa: CASSKGQPGYGYTF
j_gene: TRBJ1-2
abundance: -
v_gene: TRBV19
d_gene: TRBD1
len: 14

CDR3nt: TGTGCCAGCAGTCTACAGGGGCCCAACACTGAAGCTTTCTTT
CDR3aa: CASSLQGPNTEAFF
j_gene: TRBJ1-1
abundance: -
v_gene: TRBV7-9
d_gene: TRBD1
len: 14

CDR3nt: TGTGCCATCACGGGACAGGGAGGCTACGAGCAGTACTTC
CDR3aa: CAITGQGGYEQYF
j_gene: TRBJ2-7
abundance: -
v_gene: TRBV10-3
d_gene: TRBD1
len: 13

CDR3nt: TGTGCCAGCAGCCCAGACTTCCCCTCTGGAAACACCATATATTTT
CDR3aa: CASSPDFPSGNTIYF
j_gene: TRBJ1-3
abundance: -
v_gene: TRBV6-6
d_gene: -
len: 15

CDR3nt: TGTGCCAGCAGCATGCGGACAGGGTCGTCCGAGCAGTACTTC
CDR3aa: CASSMRTGSSEQYF
j_gene: TRBJ2-7
abundance: -
v_gene: TRBV9
d_gene: TRBD1
len: 14

CDR3nt: TGTGCCAGCAGCTTGGCCGACTATGGCTACACCTTC
CDR3aa: CASSLADYGYTF
j_gene: TRBJ1-2
abundance: -
v_gene: TRBV5-4
d_gene: -
len: 12

CDR3nt: TGTGCCAGCAGTTTTAGTAGGGAGTATCCCACCGGGGAGCTGTTTTTT
CDR3aa: CASSFSREYPTGELFF
j_gene: TRBJ2-2
abundance: -
v_gene: TRBV28
d_gene: -
len: 16

CDR3nt: TGTGCCAGCAGCTTGTGGCAGGGAAGTCTAAATCAGCCCCAGCATTTT
CDR3aa: CASSLWQGSLNQPQHF
j_gene: TRBJ1-5
abundance: -
v_gene: TRBV5-6
d_gene: -
len: 16

CDR3nt: TGTGCCAGCAGTCTGCGACTAGCGGGGCAAACGAACTCCTACGAGCAGTACTTC
CDR3aa: CASSLRLAGQTNSYEQYF
j_gene: TRBJ2-7
abundance: -
v_gene: TRBV6-6
d_gene: TRBD2
len: 18

CDR3nt: TGCAGCGTTGCTGCAGGGCTTCCCTCCTACGAGCAGTACTTC
CDR3aa: CSVAAGLPSYEQYF
j_gene: TRBJ2-7
abundance: -
v_gene: TRBV29-1
d_gene: -
len: 14

CDR3nt: TGTGCCAGCAGCTTGTGGATAGCGGGAGTTCCCGGGGAGCTGTTTTTT
CDR3aa: CASSLWIAGVPGELFF
j_gene: TRBJ2-2
abundance: once
v_gene: TRBV5-6
d_gene: TRBD2
len: 16

CDR3nt: TGTGCCAGCAGTCCCCCTAAGACTAGCGGGAGGGAGACCCAGTACTTC
CDR3aa: CASSPPKTSGRETQYF
j_gene: TRBJ2-5
abundance: -
v_gene: TRBV27
d_gene: TRBD2
len: 16

CDR3nt: TGTGCCAGCAGCCCCATGGGGCGGGGGACCTACAATGAGCAGTTCTTC
CDR3aa: CASSPMGRGTYNEQFF
j_gene: TRBJ2-1
abundance: -
v_gene: TRBV7-6
d_gene: TRBD2
len: 16

CDR3nt: TGTGCCAGCTCACAAGGCCGCGACGGGGATGGCTACACCTTC
CDR3aa: CASSQGRDGDGYTF
j_gene: TRBJ1-2
abundance: -
v_gene: TRBV18
d_gene: -
len: 14

CDR3nt: TGTGCCAGCAGCCAGCGACAGGGCCCTATCAGGGGCTACACCTTC
CDR3aa: CASSQRQGPIRGYTF
j_gene: TRBJ1-2
abundance: once
v_gene: TRBV6-1
d_gene: TRBD1
len: 15

CDR3nt: TGTGCCAGCAGTGTGAACCAGCGGGGGGACAATGAGCAGTTCTTC
CDR3aa: CASSVNQRGDNEQFF
j_gene: TRBJ2-1
abundance: -
v_gene: TRBV2
d_gene: TRBD2
len: 15

CDR3nt: TGTGCCAGTGGGGAGATCGGGGGTGGCTACACCTTC
CDR3aa: CASGEIGGGYTF
j_gene: TRBJ1-2
abundance: -
v_gene: TRBV27
d_gene: -
len: 12